This T cell receptor (beta chain) was identified in a study of Ad26.COV2.S vaccination and SARS-CoV-2 variants. Study results and caveats: Post-vaccination breadth of spike-specific CD8+ and CD4+ T cell responses was reportedly substantial. Analyses of TCR breadth and depth may have underestimated total T cell responses.

The CDR3 loop spans 19 amino acids. CDR1 is SEHNR, CDR2 FQNEAQ, per germline (reference sequence). V shed 5 bases, J shed 0 bases, and the junction held 8 bases outside the gene matches. Clones were sequenced by immunoSEQ multiplex PCR, and TCRdb holds only the in-frame ones, with some missing. In the table there are about 440,000 clones, around 88% of which are singletons. Turning to this clone: Its antigen is not known.

The treatment: about 20 received Ad26.COV2.S at low or high dose, single or two shots; about five received placebo; per-sample allocation not given. Day 63 after the first vaccine or placebo injection was the time point for sampling. An adult aged 18-55 years in Boston served as the donor. An Ad26 vector was used to express Wuhan-strain SARS-CoV-2 spike as the vaccine. This sample comprised peripheral blood, obtained in a trial of Ad26.COV2.S vaccine versus placebo. This clonotype was obtained from a person between 18 and 59 years old who received the Ad26.COV2.S COVID-19 vaccine or a placebo. The chain couples TRBV7-9 to TRBJ2-6; 12 nucleotides align to TRBD2. The CDR3 region has the DNA TGTGCCAGCAGCCTCTCTAGCGGGAGGGGAAACTCTGGGGCCAACGTCCTGACTTTC. Translating gives CASSLSSGRGNSGANVLTF.